These 3 T cell receptor beta chains were sequenced from one sample in a study of T cells in Graves' hyperthyroidism and ophthalmopathy. The CDR3 regions of TCR beta were amplified from RNA transcripts. Carried out on the TCR CDR3, a first-round RT-PCR used the HTBI primer set. TCRdb re-derived calls from the multiplex PCR reads in MiXCR, one entry per CDR3 protein. The data show fewer than 700,000 distinct CDR3 sequences, about a sixth seen once. The sample consisted of blood. The receptors come from a woman between 18 and 29 years old with Graves' ophthalmopathy.

The chain recombines TRBV7-2 with TRBJ2-7; no clear D gene. Germline V gene sequence: CDR1 SGHTA, CDR2 FQGNSA. The CDR3 runs to 15 residues. V was cut by 0 bases and J by 5 bases, with 14 bases left in between. The DNA for the CDR3 is TGTGCCAGCAGCTTAGCACCTAACACCGGGCACGAGCAGTACTTC. Its translation: CASSLAPNTGHEQYF. The entire variable domain, with the rest obtained from reference TRBV7-2 and TRBJ2-7, is as follows: GAGVSQSPSNKVTEKGKDVELRCDPISGHTALYWYRQSLGQGLEFLIYFQGNSAPDKSGLPSDRFSAERTGGSVSTLTIQRTQQEDSAVYLCASSLAPNTGHEQYFGPGTRLTVT.

This clonotype was found many times. The V gene is TRBV28, the J gene TRBJ2-7; D ambiguous. V lost 6 bases to trimming and J lost 7 bases, with 13 bases between them. The CDR3 consists of 12 residues. Germline CDR1 reads MDHEN; CDR2 reads SYDVKM. This CDR3 reads CASSLQVEEQYF. The CDR3 region has the DNA TGTGCCAGCAGCCTTCAGGTTGAGGAGCAGTACTTC.

This clonotype has at least ten counts. The chain links TRBV6-2 or TRBV6-3 to TRBJ2-1; 8 bases map to TRBD2. CDR1 and CDR2 (germline): MNHEY, SVGEGT. The CDR3 is 13 residues long. The junction had 3 bases not matched to a gene; V was cut back by 4 bases and J by 7 bases. The CDR3 loop is CASSLGLVNEQFF. DNA for the CDR3: TGTGCCAGCAGTTTGGGACTAGTAAATGAGCAGTTCTTC.